This T cell receptor (beta chain) originates from a study of blood T cell repertoires in COVID-19. About the research overall: Material from acute and convalescent COVID-19 was sourced from the United States, Italy and Spain.

Ages ranged from about 18 to 90 years, with residence in 20 to 30 US areas. Cohorts were based on clinical histories the participants reported. Up to 2 weeks before entering the study, exposed participants had met a COVID-19 case. The CDR3 is 13 amino acids. V gave up 9 bases and J gave up 9 bases, with 15 bases separating them. Germline CDR1 MNHEY, CDR2 SVGAGI. Measured with immunoSEQ multiplex PCR; TCRdb has only the in-frame clones, and not every one. Here the sample spans roughly 180,000 clones, 60% to 80% being singletons. Sequences were obtained from PBMCs or T cells enriched from blood (not recorded which). The receptor's source is a man aged 55 to 70 who had been exposed to COVID-19. The chain combines TRBV6-5 with TRBJ1-6, with D perhaps TRBD1 (6 bases). The CDR3 nucleotides are TGTGCCAGTGTAGACAGGACGTTTTCACCCCTCCACTTT. The encoded protein is CASVDRTFSPLHF.